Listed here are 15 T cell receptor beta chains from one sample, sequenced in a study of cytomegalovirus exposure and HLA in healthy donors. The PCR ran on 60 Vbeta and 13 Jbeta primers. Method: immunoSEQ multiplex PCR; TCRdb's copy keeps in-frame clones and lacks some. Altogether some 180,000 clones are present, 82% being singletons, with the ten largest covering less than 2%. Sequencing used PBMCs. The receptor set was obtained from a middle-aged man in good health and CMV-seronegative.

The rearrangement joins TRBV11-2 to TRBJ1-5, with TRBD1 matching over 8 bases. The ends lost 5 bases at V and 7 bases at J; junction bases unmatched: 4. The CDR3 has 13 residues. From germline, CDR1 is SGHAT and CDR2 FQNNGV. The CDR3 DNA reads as TGTGCCAGCAGCACAGGGGGTAGCCAGCCCCAGCATTTT. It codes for CASSTGGSQPQHF.

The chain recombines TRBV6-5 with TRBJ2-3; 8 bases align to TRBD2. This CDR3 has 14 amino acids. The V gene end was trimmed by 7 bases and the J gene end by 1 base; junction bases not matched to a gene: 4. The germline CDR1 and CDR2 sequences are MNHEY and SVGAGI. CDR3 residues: CASTRGGRTDTQYF. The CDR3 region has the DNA TGTGCCAGCACCCGGGGGGGCCGCACAGATACGCAGTATTTT.

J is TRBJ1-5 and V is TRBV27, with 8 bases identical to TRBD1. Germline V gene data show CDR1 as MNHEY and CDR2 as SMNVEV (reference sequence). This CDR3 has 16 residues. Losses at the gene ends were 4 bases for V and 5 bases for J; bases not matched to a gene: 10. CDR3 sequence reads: CASSSPGTGPDQPQHF. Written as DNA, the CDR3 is TGTGCCAGCAGTTCCCCCGGGACAGGTCCTGATCAGCCCCAGCATTTT.

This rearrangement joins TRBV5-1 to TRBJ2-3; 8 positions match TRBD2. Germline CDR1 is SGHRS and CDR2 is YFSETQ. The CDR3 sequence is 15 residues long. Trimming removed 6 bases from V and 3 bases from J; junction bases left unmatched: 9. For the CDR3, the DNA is TGCGCCAGCAAACCGGGCGGGGGGCAGACAGATACGCAGTATTTT. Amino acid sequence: CASKPGGGQTDTQYF.

CDR3 in amino acids: CASSPNRGYGYTF. The CDR3 nucleotides read TGTGCCAGCAGTCCCAACAGGGGCTATGGCTACACCTTC. J is TRBJ1-2 and V is TRBV6-6, with 7 bases aligning to TRBD1. The germline CDR1 and CDR2 sequences are MNHNY and SVGAGI (reference sequence). This CDR3 comprises 13 residues. Losses at the gene ends were 5 bases for V and 4 bases for J; bases not matched to a gene: 4.

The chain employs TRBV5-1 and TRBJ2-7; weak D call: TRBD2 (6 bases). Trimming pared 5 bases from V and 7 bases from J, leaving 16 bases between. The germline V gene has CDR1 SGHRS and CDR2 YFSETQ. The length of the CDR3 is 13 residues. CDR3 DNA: TGCGCCAGCAGTAGGGACTCCCCCCGGGAGCAGTACTTC. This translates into CASSRDSPREQYF.

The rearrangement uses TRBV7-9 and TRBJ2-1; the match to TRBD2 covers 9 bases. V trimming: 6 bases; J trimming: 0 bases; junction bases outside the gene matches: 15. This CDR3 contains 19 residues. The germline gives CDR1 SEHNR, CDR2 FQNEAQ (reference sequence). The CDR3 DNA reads TGTGCCAGCAGTTTAAGGGGCGGGAGGGCCCCAAGCTCCTACAATGAGCAGTTCTTC. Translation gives CASSLRGGRAPSSYNEQFF.

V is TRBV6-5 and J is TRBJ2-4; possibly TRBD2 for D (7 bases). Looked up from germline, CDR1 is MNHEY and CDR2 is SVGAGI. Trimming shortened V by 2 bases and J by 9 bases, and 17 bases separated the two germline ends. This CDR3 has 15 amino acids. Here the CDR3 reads CASSYITGGLGIQYF. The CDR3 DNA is TGTGCCAGCAGTTACATAACGGGGGGCCTGGGCATTCAGTACTTC.

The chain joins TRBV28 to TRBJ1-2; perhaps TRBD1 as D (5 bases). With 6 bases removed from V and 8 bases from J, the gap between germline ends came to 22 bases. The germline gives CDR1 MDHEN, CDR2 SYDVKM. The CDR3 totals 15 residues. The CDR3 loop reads CASSYIQGREEGYTF. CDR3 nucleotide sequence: TGTGCCAGCAGCTACATCCAAGGCAGGGAAGAAGGCTACACCTTC.

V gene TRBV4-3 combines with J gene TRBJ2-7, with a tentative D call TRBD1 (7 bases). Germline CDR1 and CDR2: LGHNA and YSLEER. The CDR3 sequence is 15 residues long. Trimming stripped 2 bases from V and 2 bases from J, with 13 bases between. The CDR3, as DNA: TGCGCCAGCAGCCAATCGGCGGGACAGACCTACGAGCAGTACTTC. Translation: CASSQSAGQTYEQYF.

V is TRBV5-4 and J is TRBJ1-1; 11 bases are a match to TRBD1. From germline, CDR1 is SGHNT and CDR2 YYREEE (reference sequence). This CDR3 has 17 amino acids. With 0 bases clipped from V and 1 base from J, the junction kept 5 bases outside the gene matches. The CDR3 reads CASSLGTGGVTNTEAFF. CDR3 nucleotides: TGTGCCAGCAGCTTGGGGACAGGGGGCGTTACGAACACTGAAGCTTTCTTT.

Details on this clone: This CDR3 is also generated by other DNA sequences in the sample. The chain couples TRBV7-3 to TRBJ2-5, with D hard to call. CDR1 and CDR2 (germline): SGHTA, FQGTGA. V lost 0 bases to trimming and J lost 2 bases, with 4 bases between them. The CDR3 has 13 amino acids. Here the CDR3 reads CASSLTRQETQYF. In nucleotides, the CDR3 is TGTGCCAGCAGCTTAACCCGGCAAGAGACCCAGTACTTC.

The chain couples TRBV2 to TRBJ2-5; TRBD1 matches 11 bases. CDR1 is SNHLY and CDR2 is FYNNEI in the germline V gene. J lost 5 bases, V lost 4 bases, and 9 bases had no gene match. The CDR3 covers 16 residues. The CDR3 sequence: CASSARTGGPGETQYF. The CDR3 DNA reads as TGTGCCAGCAGTGCCCGGACAGGGGGCCCTGGGGAGACCCAGTACTTC.

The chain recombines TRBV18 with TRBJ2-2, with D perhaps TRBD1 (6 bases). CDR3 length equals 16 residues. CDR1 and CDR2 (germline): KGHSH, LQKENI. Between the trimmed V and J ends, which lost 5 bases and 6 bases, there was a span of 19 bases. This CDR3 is CASSSRKAGAPGELFF. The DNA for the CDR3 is TGTGCCAGCTCATCCCGCAAGGCAGGGGCCCCCGGGGAGCTGTTTTTT.

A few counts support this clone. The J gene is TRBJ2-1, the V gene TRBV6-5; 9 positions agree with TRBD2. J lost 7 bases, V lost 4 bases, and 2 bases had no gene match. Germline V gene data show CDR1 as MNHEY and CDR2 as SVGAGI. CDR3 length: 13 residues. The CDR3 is CASSWTSVNEQFF. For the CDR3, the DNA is TGTGCCAGCAGTTGGACTAGCGTAAATGAGCAGTTCTTC.